The sequence of this T cell receptor (beta chain) was determined in a study of breast tumors, draining lymph nodes, adjacent tissues. Whole-study findings and limits: Tumor repertoires ranked between lymph nodes and nontumor tissue in diversity, with V and J gene preferences. Luminal-like breast cancer showed significantly higher tumor–nontumor repertoire similarity than basal-like. The lymph node origin of tumor T cells was framed as consistent with a hypothesis, not demonstrated.

This CDR3 has 20 amino acids. J gave up 0 bases and V 0 bases, and 10 bases lay outside the gene matches. The germline V gene has CDR1 DFQATT and CDR2 SNEGSKA (reference sequence). One entry per CDR3 protein, called by TCRdb with MiXCR from the multiplex PCR reads. The table lists under 300,000 distinct CDR3 sequences, roughly a third of them singletons. In this sample, this clonotype turned up many times. Its antigen is still unknown. The lymph nodes were axillary draining lymph nodes from breast cancer patients. The sample taken for sequencing was axillary lymph node tissue. This sequence originates from a female donor with breast cancer. Some clones in this sample may be carry-over from other donors' samples. V and J are TRBV20-1 and TRBJ2-3; 15 nucleotides align to TRBD2. CDR3 coding DNA: TGCAGTGCTAGAGATCCCCGGACTAGCGGGGGGGGAATGAGCACAGATACGCAGTATTTT. It yields the protein CSARDPRTSGGGMSTDTQYF.